A selection of T cell receptor beta chains follows, all from one sample in a study of blood T cell repertoires in COVID-19. The data were produced by immunoSEQ multiplex PCR, yet TCRdb's version contains in-frame clones alone and is incomplete. The table includes around 370,000 clones, about 90% detected once. The sequencing sample was made of peripheral blood. Receptors were obtained from a woman aged 18-30 years who had recovered from COVID-19. Each CDR3 is given with its conserved first and last residue. Fields, in order: J gene, V gene, clone size, D gene, CDR3 protein, CDR3 DNA. A D gene is named only where the DNA matches it firmly. Clone size is shown for a subset of rows, as once, few, many or a class of expanded clone.

TRBJ1-4 TRBV9 . . CASSATGTRFEKLFF TGTGCCAGCAGCGCAACCGGGACAAGATTTGAAAAACTGTTTTTT
TRBJ2-1 TRBV5-1 . . CASRSFGGGSQFF TGCGCCAGCAGGTCTTTTGGAGGAGGGAGTCAGTTCTTC
TRBJ2-5 TRBV6-4 . TRBD2 CASSPTGTSQETQYF TGTGCCAGCAGCCCTACCGGGACTAGCCAGGAGACCCAGTACTTC
TRBJ1-3 TRBV18 . TRBD1 CASSPRGQGGSGNTIYF TGTGCCAGCTCACCACGGGGACAGGGGGGCTCTGGAAACACCATATATTTT
TRBJ1-1 TRBV5-8 . . CASSLARNTEAFF TGTGCCAGCAGCTTGGCGAGGAACACTGAAGCTTTCTTT
TRBJ1-3 TRBV24-1 . . CATSSGGLENTIYF TGTGCCACCAGTTCCGGGGGTCTAGAGAACACCATATATTTT
TRBJ1-6 TRBV19 . TRBD1 CASSRTGTEGSPLHF TGTGCCAGTAGTAGGACAGGGACAGAGGGGTCACCCCTCCACTTT
TRBJ2-1 TRBV6-4 . . CASSMTGYNEQFF TGTGCCAGCAGTATGACTGGGTACAATGAGCAGTTCTTC
TRBJ2-1 TRBV7-2 . TRBD2 CASSAGRAAYNEQFF TGTGCCAGCAGCGCAGGGAGGGCCGCCTATAATGAGCAGTTCTTC
TRBJ2-1 TRBV7-9 . . CASSKQGNEQFF TGTGCCAGCAGCAAACAGGGCAATGAGCAGTTCTTC
TRBJ1-1 TRBV21-1 . . CASPDRRGFTEAFF TGTGCCAGCCCGGACAGAAGGGGATTTACTGAAGCTTTCTTT
TRBJ2-1 TRBV30 . TRBD1 CAWTRGQGFYNEQFF TGTGCCTGGACCCGGGGACAGGGATTCTACAATGAGCAGTTCTTC
TRBJ1-2 TRBV6-5 . TRBD1 CASSYKGQGHGYTF TGTGCCAGCAGTTACAAGGGACAGGGGCATGGCTACACCTTC
TRBJ2-1 TRBV7-7 . TRBD2 CASSAREGLSSNEQFF TGTGCCAGCAGCGCACGGGAGGGCCTTTCGTCCAATGAGCAGTTCTTC
TRBJ2-1 TRBV4-2 . . CASSQEAGAINEQFF TGTGCCAGCAGCCAAGAGGCGGGTGCTATAAATGAGCAGTTCTTC
TRBJ1-2 TRBV19 . . CASSIRGLGGYTF TGTGCCAGTAGTATAAGGGGATTAGGTGGCTACACCTTC
TRBJ1-5 TRBV10-2 medium-sized . CASSESGGNQPQHF TGCGCCAGCAGTGAGTCAGGGGGCAATCAGCCCCAGCATTTT
TRBJ2-5 TRBV7-7 once TRBD2 CASSLVWREFPETQYF TGTGCCAGCAGCTTAGTTTGGCGGGAGTTCCCAGAGACCCAGTACTTC
TRBJ1-2 TRBV11-3 . . CASSRLQGGYTF TGTGCCAGCAGCCGCCTACAGGGTGGCTACACCTTC
TRBJ2-6 TRBV28 . TRBD1 CASSLPGQGTNVLTF TGTGCCAGCAGTCTTCCGGGACAGGGTACCAACGTCCTGACTTTC
TRBJ2-5 TRBV18 . TRBD2 CASSPGLAGVGWETQYF TGTGCCAGCTCACCTGGACTAGCGGGAGTCGGATGGGAGACCCAGTACTTC
TRBJ1-5 TRBV6-2/TRBV6-3 . . CASSTGGQPQHF TGTGCCAGCAGTACAGGTGGTCAGCCCCAGCATTTT
TRBJ1-2 TRBV24-1 few . CATSDALTVGGYTF TGTGCCACCAGTGATGCATTGACAGTGGGCGGCTACACCTTC
TRBJ1-2 TRBV7-8 . TRBD1 CASSPRTGAYGYTF TGTGCCAGCAGCCCTCGGACAGGGGCCTATGGCTACACCTTC
TRBJ2-1 TRBV9 . TRBD2 CASSVGGAGGGDGDEQFF TGTGCCAGCAGCGTAGGCGGAGCGGGAGGAGGGGACGGGGATGAGCAGTTCTTC
TRBJ2-1 TRBV6-2/TRBV6-3 once TRBD2 CASSSPLVREGRDEQFF TGTGCCAGCAGTTCCCCCTTGGTGCGGGAGGGGCGGGATGAGCAGTTCTTC
TRBJ1-5 TRBV6-2/TRBV6-3 . TRBD1 CASSYSVDRGVGQPQHF TGTGCCAGCAGTTACTCGGTGGACAGGGGAGTAGGGCAGCCCCAGCATTTT
TRBJ2-1 TRBV4-3 . TRBD2 CASSQDLGLAGVNEQFF TGCGCCAGCAGCCAAGATCTCGGGCTAGCGGGTGTCAATGAGCAGTTCTTC
TRBJ2-5 TRBV5-4 . TRBD1 CASSPGGDRGKETQYF TGTGCCAGCAGCCCGGGAGGGGACAGGGGGAAAGAGACCCAGTACTTC
TRBJ1-1 TRBV5-5 . . CASSKQGMGTEAFF TGTGCCAGCAGCAAGCAGGGAATGGGGACTGAAGCTTTCTTT
TRBJ2-1 TRBV3-1/TRBV3-2 . . CASSLRDLTYNEQFF TGTGCCAGCAGCCTCCGGGACTTAACCTACAATGAGCAGTTCTTC
TRBJ2-3 TRBV7-2 . TRBD2 CASSFSGRAADTQYF TGTGCCAGCAGCTTTAGCGGGAGGGCCGCAGATACGCAGTATTTT
TRBJ1-5 TRBV30 . . CAWSRQVSGNQPQHF TGTGCCTGGAGTAGACAGGTATCGGGGAATCAGCCCCAGCATTTT
TRBJ2-5 TRBV5-4 . . CASSSTPQETQYF TGTGCCAGCAGCTCAACTCCCCAAGAGACCCAGTACTTC
TRBJ1-2 TRBV27 . . CASSLSIGYGYTF TGTGCCAGCAGTTTATCGATCGGCTATGGCTACACCTTC
TRBJ2-2 TRBV27 . TRBD1 CASRLGQRTGELFF TGTGCCAGCCGACTGGGACAGAGGACCGGGGAGCTGTTTTTT
TRBJ2-5 TRBV15 once TRBD1 CATSRQRTGGAWKETQYF TGTGCCACCAGCAGGCAGAGAACAGGGGGCGCGTGGAAAGAGACCCAGTACTTC
TRBJ2-3 TRBV10-2 once . CASSESWARTDTQYF TGCGCCAGCAGTGAGTCGTGGGCACGAACAGATACGCAGTATTTT
TRBJ1-2 TRBV2 . . CASSEARSPGYGYTF TGTGCCAGCAGTGAAGCCCGGTCCCCTGGCTATGGCTACACCTTC
TRBJ1-1 TRBV27 . . CASSFTGTEAFF TGTGCCAGCAGTTTCACAGGGACTGAAGCTTTCTTT
TRBJ2-1 TRBV19 . TRBD2 CASPLGLAESSYNEQFF TGTGCCAGTCCCCTGGGTCTAGCGGAGAGCTCCTACAATGAGCAGTTCTTC
TRBJ1-5 TRBV24-1 . . CATRASSLSGNQPQHF TGTGCCACGAGAGCATCATCGTTGAGTGGCAATCAGCCCCAGCATTTT
TRBJ2-1 TRBV5-1 once TRBD2 CASSLGLAGLDEQFF TGCGCCAGCAGCTTGGGACTAGCGGGACTCGATGAGCAGTTCTTC
TRBJ2-3 TRBV6-1 . TRBD2 CASSEAGGPADTQYF TGTGCCAGCAGCGAAGCGGGAGGGCCTGCAGATACGCAGTATTTT
TRBJ2-3 TRBV24-1 . . CATSDSPPGDTQYF TGTGCCACCAGTGATTCCCCCCCGGGAGATACGCAGTATTTT
TRBJ2-4 TRBV5-1 . . CASSLGLLADGVSKNIQYF TGCGCCAGCAGCTTGGGCCTGTTAGCGGATGGGGTTTCCAAAAACATTCAGTACTTC
TRBJ2-3 TRBV3-1/TRBV3-2 . . CASSPTLHGGDTQYF TGTGCCAGCAGCCCCACTCTCCATGGCGGAGATACGCAGTATTTT
TRBJ2-1 TRBV19 . . CASSATVMISYNEQFF TGTGCCAGTAGTGCGACAGTTATGATCTCCTACAATGAGCAGTTCTTC
TRBJ2-3 TRBV7-7 . . CASSLNRGDTQYF TGTGCCAGCAGCCTCAACCGCGGGGATACGCAGTATTTT
TRBJ1-5 TRBV9 . . CASSVDPTGDQPQHF TGTGCCAGCAGCGTAGATCCGACAGGCGATCAGCCCCAGCATTTT
TRBJ2-1 TRBV7-2 . . CASSLEGRGEQFF TGTGCCAGCAGCTTAGAGGGGCGGGGTGAGCAGTTCTTC
TRBJ1-5 TRBV5-1 . . CASSWGGDSNQPQHF TGCGCCAGCAGCTGGGGGGGAGATAGCAATCAGCCCCAGCATTTT
TRBJ2-2 TRBV30 once . CAWTDGTFDTGELFF TGTGCCTGGACTGACGGGACATTCGACACCGGGGAGCTGTTTTTT
TRBJ1-1 TRBV5-6 . . CASSLGRSNTEAFF TGTGCCAGCAGCTTGGGTCGCAGTAACACTGAAGCTTTCTTT
TRBJ2-1 TRBV9 once . CASSVDHQLNEQFF TGTGCCAGCAGCGTAGACCACCAGTTGAATGAGCAGTTCTTC
TRBJ2-1 TRBV7-8 . . CASSFPSSYNEQFF TGTGCCAGCAGCTTCCCGAGCTCCTACAATGAGCAGTTCTTC
TRBJ2-3 TRBV19 . . CASSMRVGTTDTQYF TGTGCCAGTAGTATGAGGGTAGGAACGACAGATACGCAGTATTTT
TRBJ1-5 TRBV6-5 . . CASKQAPGNQPQHF TGTGCCAGCAAACAGGCACCAGGCAATCAGCCCCAGCATTTT
TRBJ2-1 TRBV21-1 . . CASSSRLQGSEQFF TGTGCCAGCAGCTCCAGACTACAGGGGAGTGAGCAGTTCTTC